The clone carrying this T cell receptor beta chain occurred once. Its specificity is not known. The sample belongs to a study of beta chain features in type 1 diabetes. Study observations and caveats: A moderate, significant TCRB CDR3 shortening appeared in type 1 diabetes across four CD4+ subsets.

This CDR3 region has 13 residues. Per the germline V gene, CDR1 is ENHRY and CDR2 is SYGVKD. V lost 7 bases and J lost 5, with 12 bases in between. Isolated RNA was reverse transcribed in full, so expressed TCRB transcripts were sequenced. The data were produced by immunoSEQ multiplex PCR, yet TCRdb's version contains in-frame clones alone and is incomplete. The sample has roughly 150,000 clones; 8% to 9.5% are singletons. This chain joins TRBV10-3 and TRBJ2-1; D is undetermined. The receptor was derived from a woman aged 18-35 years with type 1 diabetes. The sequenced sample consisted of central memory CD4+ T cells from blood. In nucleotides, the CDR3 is TGTGCCATCATGACCCGGCGGAACAATGAGCAGTTCTTC. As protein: CAIMTRRNNEQFF.